Listed here are 3 T cell receptor beta chains from one sample, sequenced in a study of OX40 agonist ivuxolimab in advanced cancers. Sequencing used immunoSEQ multiplex PCR; TCRdb keeps in-frame clones, though not all of them. Of 110,000 or so clones listed, around 93% are singletons. The specimen was CD4+ or CD8+ T cells sorted from blood, collected in a trial of the OX40 agonist ivuxolimab. These receptors all come from an adult with an advanced solid tumor such as melanoma, head and neck, liver or kidney cancer.

This chain joins TRBV29-1 and TRBJ2-1, with 14 bases matching TRBD2. Losses at the gene ends were 6 bases for V and 4 bases for J; bases not matched to a gene: 5. Germline values: CDR1 SQVTM, CDR2 ANQGSEA. The CDR3 consists of 15 residues. The CDR3 nucleotides are TGCAGCGTCGGGACTAGCGGGAGTTCGTACAATGAGCAGTTCTTC. The encoded protein is CSVGTSGSSYNEQFF.

The chain joins TRBV30 to TRBJ1-2, with TRBD1 identical over 9 bases. Germline assignment: CDR1 GTSNPN and CDR2 SVGIG (reference sequence). This CDR3 is built from 13 residues. With V trimmed by 4 bases and J by 8 bases, 8 bases remained unmatched. The CDR3 protein is CAWTPGQGAGYTF. CDR3 coding DNA: TGTGCCTGGACTCCGGGACAGGGTGCGGGCTACACCTTC.

This clone was recorded a few times. The rearrangement links TRBV6-5 to TRBJ2-2; D unclear. The CDR3 sequence is 12 residues long. V was pared by 2 bases and J by 6 bases, with 4 bases between. Per germline, CDR1 MNHEY and CDR2 SVGAGI. This CDR3 reads CASSYIAGELFF. CDR3 DNA sequence: TGTGCCAGCAGTTACATAGCCGGGGAGCTGTTTTTT.